These 25 T cell receptor beta chains share one sample of origin, sequenced in a study of blood T cell repertoires in COVID-19. Repertoires were generated with immunoSEQ multiplex PCR, while TCRdb's copy carries only in-frame clones and drops some. The sample carries more than 75,000 clones, 85% to 90% recorded once. Sequenced sample: peripheral blood. The receptors originated from a woman of 80 years or more with active COVID-19.

This chain joins TRBV2 and TRBJ2-7; TRBD2 aligns across 8 bases. The CDR3 totals 15 residues. CDR1 is SNHLY and CDR2 is FYNNEI in the germline V gene. J was trimmed by 2 bases and V by 6 bases; bases with no gene match: 9. The CDR3 reads CASRYSGNPTYEQYF. The CDR3 DNA is TGTGCCAGCAGGTATAGCGGGAACCCTACCTACGAGCAGTACTTC.

For the CDR3, the DNA is TGTGCCAGCAGCCGGGGTAGCGGGACCAACGAGCAGTACTTC. It translates to CASSRGSGTNEQYF. This chain uses TRBV6-5 with TRBJ2-7, with 8 positions matching TRBD2. Germline V gives CDR1 MNHEY, CDR2 SVGAGI. Trimming took 6 bases from V and 5 from J; bases not matched to a gene: 9. The CDR3 runs 14 residues.

This clone occurred once. The CDR3 DNA reads as TGTGCCAGCAGCTTATCAGGGGAGGGTTCACCCCTCCACTTT. Amino acid sequence: CASSLSGEGSPLHF. The rearrangement joins TRBV7-2 to TRBJ1-6; a possible D gene is TRBD1 (6 bases). The CDR3 length is 14 residues. The V end was cut by 2 bases, the J end by 9 bases, with 11 bases between. Germline V gene sequence: CDR1 SGHTA, CDR2 FQGNSA.

This clone was found a few times. This rearrangement joins TRBV6-2 or TRBV6-3 to TRBJ2-1, with 9 bases that match TRBD2. From germline, CDR1 is MNHEY and CDR2 SVGEGT. The CDR3 is 16 residues long. Trimming at V came to 5 bases and at J to 12 bases, leaving 17 bases not matched to a gene. The CDR3 coding sequence is TGTGCCAGCAGTGGGGCCGGGACTAGCTCGGCCCGGTCGCAGTTCTTC. This translates into CASSGAGTSSARSQFF.

The gene calls are TRBV7-2 and TRBJ2-3, with 8 bases matching TRBD1. Trimming took 3 bases from V and 1 from J; bases not matched to a gene: 12. From germline, CDR1 is SGHTA and CDR2 FQGNSA. The CDR3 contains 18 residues. The DNA of the CDR3 is TGTGCCAGCAGCTTGGGGGACAGGTTCGGAGCACGCACAGATACGCAGTATTTT. It translates to CASSLGDRFGARTDTQYF.

The genes are TRBV5-4 and TRBJ2-1; 11 bases match TRBD2. Looked up from germline, CDR1 is SGHNT and CDR2 is YYREEE (reference sequence). The CDR3 is made up of 16 amino acids. V lost 3 bases and J lost 7; bases outside the gene matches: 9. DNA for the CDR3: TGTGCCAGCAGCTCCTATACTAGCGGGAGAGGGAATGAGCAGTTCTTC. Translation gives CASSSYTSGRGNEQFF. Filled out from reference TRBV5-4 and TRBJ2-1, the complete variable domain reads ETGVTQSPTHLIKTRGQQVTLRCSSQSGHNTVSWYQQALGQGPQFIFQYYREEENGRGNFPPRFSGLQFPNYSSELNVNALELDDSALYLCASSSYTSGRGNEQFFGPGTRLTVL.

CDR3 region: CSVENFYREGYTF. The CDR3 coding sequence is TGCAGCGTTGAAAATTTTTACAGGGAAGGCTACACCTTC. V is TRBV29-1 and J is TRBJ1-2, with a possible D match to TRBD1 (6 bases). Germline CDR1 SQVTM, CDR2 ANQGSEA. The CDR3 sequence is 13 residues long. Trimming removed 2 bases from V and 8 bases from J, with 15 bases in between.

The chain uses TRBV9 and TRBJ2-3; no firm D call. V was trimmed by 4 bases and J by 2 bases, leaving 8 bases between them. CDR1 is SGDLS and CDR2 is YYNGEE in the germline V gene. The CDR3 is 13 amino acids. The CDR3 loop reads CASSRQYTDTQYF. The CDR3 DNA is TGTGCCAGCAGCCGCCAGTACACAGATACGCAGTATTTT.

The rearrangement links TRBV27 to TRBJ2-7, with TRBD2 matching over 9 bases. This CDR3 comprises 16 residues. The junction had 13 bases not matched to a gene; V was cut back by 4 bases and J by 6 bases. The germline V gene has CDR1 MNHEY and CDR2 SMNVEV (reference sequence). The CDR3 spells CASSSLDSGSRGEQYF. CDR3 sequence (DNA): TGTGCCAGCAGTTCCCTAGATAGCGGGAGTAGGGGCGAGCAGTACTTC.

The gene calls are TRBV11-2 and TRBJ1-1; 7 bases agree with TRBD1. This CDR3 has 14 amino acids. V lost 5 bases to trimming and J lost 9 bases; unmatched junction nucleotides: 12. In germline, CDR1 is SGHAT, CDR2 FQNNGV. As DNA, the CDR3 is TGTGCCAGCAGCCGTTGGGGGACGGGACAGAAAGCTTTCTTT. Its translation: CASSRWGTGQKAFF.

This chain uses TRBV12-3 or TRBV12-4 with TRBJ2-1; no definite D call. The length of the CDR3 is 11 residues. V lost 4 bases, J lost 6 bases, and 4 bases lay in between. CDR3: CASSSRNEQFF. The CDR3 DNA follows: TGTGCCAGCAGTTCCCGCAATGAGCAGTTCTTC.

The chain links TRBV28 to TRBJ2-1, with TRBD1 matching 9 bases. The CDR3 loop spans 16 amino acids. Germline lookup yields CDR1 MDHEN and CDR2 SYDVKM. V lost 1 base to trimming and J lost 2 bases; unmatched junction nucleotides: 3. The CDR3 DNA sequence: TGTGCCAGCAGTTTATATACAGGGGGCGCCTACAATGAGCAGTTCTTC. It codes for CASSLYTGGAYNEQFF.

The chain uses TRBV5-6 and TRBJ2-1; the D gene is possibly TRBD2 (5 bases). V was cut by 5 bases and J by 9 bases, with 21 bases left in between. Germline lookup yields CDR1 SGHDT and CDR2 YYEEEE. CDR3 size: 15 residues. The CDR3 spells CASSTWTGISGEQFF. CDR3 DNA sequence: TGTGCCAGCAGTACCTGGACTGGGATTTCGGGTGAGCAGTTCTTC.

The rearrangement joins TRBV5-1 to TRBJ2-1; 8 nucleotides agree with TRBD2. CDR3 length: 16 amino acids. The junction had 13 bases not matched to a gene; V was cut back by 1 base and J by 10 bases. Germline loops: CDR1 SGHRS, CDR2 YFSETQ. This CDR3 reads CASSLFTGGPSGEQFF. DNA for the CDR3: TGCGCCAGCAGCTTGTTTACGGGAGGGCCCTCGGGGGAGCAGTTCTTC.

J is TRBJ2-3 and V is TRBV6-6, with a tentative D call TRBD2 (6 bases). This CDR3 region has 15 residues. CDR1 and CDR2 from the germline V gene are MNHNY and SVGAGI (reference sequence). Trimming left V 3 bases short and J 0 bases short, with 10 bases between. The CDR3 region is CASSYGGTSTDTQYF. The CDR3 DNA reads as TGTGCCAGCAGTTATGGCGGGACTAGCACAGATACGCAGTATTTT.

V gene TRBV3-1 (or the pseudogene TRBV3-2) combines with J gene TRBJ2-7, with D unresolved. Germline lookup yields CDR1 LGHDT and CDR2 YNNKEL (reference sequence). The CDR3 covers 12 residues. The V end was cut by 5 bases, the J end by 4 bases, with 9 bases between. The CDR3 reads CASSVTRYEQYF. CDR3 nucleotide sequence: TGTGCCAGCAGCGTCACTCGGTACGAGCAGTACTTC.

The chain links TRBV2 to TRBJ1-5; 8 bases match TRBD1. V trimming: 3 bases; J trimming: 11 bases; junction bases outside the gene matches: 3. Germline values: CDR1 SNHLY, CDR2 FYNNEI. The CDR3 has 12 amino acids. The CDR3 nucleotides are TGTGCCAGCAGTGACAACAGGGGGACCCAGCATTTT. Amino acid sequence: CASSDNRGTQHF.

The chain couples TRBV3-1 (or the pseudogene TRBV3-2) to TRBJ2-1; D is perhaps TRBD1 (5 bases). CDR1 and CDR2 from the germline V gene are LGHDT and YNNKEL (reference sequence). The germline V and J ends were trimmed by 4 bases and 0 bases, with 10 bases remaining between them. The CDR3 is 15 residues long. This chain's CDR3 is CASSRTWSSYNEQFF. The CDR3 bases are TGTGCCAGCAGCCGGACATGGAGCTCCTACAATGAGCAGTTCTTC.

The chain links TRBV25-1 to TRBJ2-7, with 10 bases fitting TRBD1. Per the germline V gene, CDR1 is MGHDK and CDR2 is SYGVNS. V lost 1 base, J lost 6 bases, and 6 bases stayed unmatched. This CDR3 spans 15 amino acids. CDR3 bases: TGTGCCAGCAGTGAATCTCGGACAGGGGGAAGCGAGCAGTACTTC. Translation gives CASSESRTGGSEQYF.

The gene calls are TRBV28 and TRBJ2-5; the match to TRBD1 covers 7 bases. This CDR3 comprises 14 residues. Germline CDR1 is MDHEN and CDR2 is SYDVKM. With 7 bases clipped from V and 5 bases from J, the junction kept 10 bases outside the gene matches. This CDR3 reads CASTYRGPWETQYF. The DNA for the CDR3 is TGTGCCAGCACTTACAGGGGACCTTGGGAGACCCAGTACTTC. Drawing the rest from reference TRBV28 and TRBJ2-5, the complete variable domain is DVKVTQSSRYLVKRTGEKVFLECVQDMDHENMFWYRQDPGLGLRLIYFSYDVKMKEKGDIPEGYSVSREKKERFSLILESASTNQTSMYLCASTYRGPWETQYFGPGTRLLVL.

The chain couples TRBV7-2 to TRBJ2-7; perhaps TRBD1 as D (5 bases). Germline V gene sequence: CDR1 SGHTA, CDR2 FQGNSA. With 2 bases removed from V and 4 bases from J, the gap between germline ends came to 9 bases. This CDR3 contains 13 residues. CDR3: CASSLLGEYEQYF. Here the CDR3 DNA reads TGTGCCAGCAGCTTATTAGGGGAATACGAGCAGTACTTC.

The chain has TRBV18 and TRBJ2-7; possible D gene TRBD2, 5 bases. The CDR3 extends over 13 amino acids. The V end lost 3 bases, the J end lost 4 bases, and 10 bases lay between the germline ends. Germline CDR1 is KGHSH and CDR2 is LQKENI. This CDR3 reads CASSPAPGYEQYF. CDR3 nucleotide sequence: TGTGCCAGCTCACCGGCCCCGGGATACGAGCAGTACTTC.

This chain connects TRBV28 to TRBJ1-5; TRBD1 matches 10 bases. With V trimmed by 6 bases and J by 8 bases, 10 bases remained unmatched. CDR1 MDHEN and CDR2 SYDVKM come from the germline V gene. This CDR3 has 15 residues. In nucleotides, the CDR3 is TGTGCCAGCAGCCTCCCCAGGGGACAGGGGAAGCCCCAGCATTTT. It yields the protein CASSLPRGQGKPQHF.

J is TRBJ1-1 and V is TRBV5-1; a possible D gene is TRBD1 (6 bases). Germline assignment: CDR1 SGHRS and CDR2 YFSETQ. This CDR3 contains 14 residues. V was trimmed by 6 bases and J by 4 bases, leaving 16 bases between them. CDR3 nucleotides: TGCGCCAGCACCCTGGGGGCAGAACTCACTGAAGCTTTCTTT. This codes for CASTLGAELTEAFF.

The CDR3 here is CASSLLAGVRETQYF. Here the CDR3 DNA reads TGCGCCAGCAGCCTACTAGCGGGAGTAAGAGAGACCCAGTACTTC. The rearrangement links TRBV4-3 to TRBJ2-5; TRBD2 aligns across 11 bases. CDR1 is LGHNA and CDR2 is YSLEER in the germline V gene. This CDR3 spans 15 amino acids. V shed 4 bases, J shed 4 bases, and the junction held 5 bases outside the gene matches.